This TCR beta chain was observed in a study of T cell responses to AZD1222 COVID-19 vaccine. Findings of the study overall: Donors in the cohort were predominantly white British and more often female, and clonal diversity was possibly underestimated. The breadth and depth of Spike-specific TCRs increased once two AZD1222 doses had been given.

Sequenced by immunoSEQ multiplex PCR; TCRdb stores in-frame clones only, minus some. The table includes 140,000 to 150,000 clones, around 92% detected once. Germline CDR1 is SEHNR and CDR2 is FQNEAQ (reference sequence). The ends were cut back, 2 bases at V and 4 bases at J, with 8 bases in the middle. This CDR3 contains 14 residues. To note about this clone: Its antigen remains unidentified.

The clonotype originates from an adult who received the AZD1222 COVID-19 vaccine. Sample: peripheral blood, taken 28 days after the second AZD1222 dose. The rearrangement uses TRBV7-9 and TRBJ1-4; no definite D call. The CDR3 DNA reads TGTGCCAGCAGCTTACGTCAGCTTAATGAAAAACTGTTTTTT. Protein sequence: CASSLRQLNEKLFF.